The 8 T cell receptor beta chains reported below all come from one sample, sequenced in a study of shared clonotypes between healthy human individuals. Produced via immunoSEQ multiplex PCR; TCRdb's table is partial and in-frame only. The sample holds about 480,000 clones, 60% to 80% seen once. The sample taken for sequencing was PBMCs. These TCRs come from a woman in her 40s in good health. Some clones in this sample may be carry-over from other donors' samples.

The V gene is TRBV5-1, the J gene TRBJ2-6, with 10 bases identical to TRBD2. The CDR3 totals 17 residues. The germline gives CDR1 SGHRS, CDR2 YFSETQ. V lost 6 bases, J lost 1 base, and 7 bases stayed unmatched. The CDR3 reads CASISGSGRSGANVLTF. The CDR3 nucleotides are TGCGCCAGCATCTCCGGTAGCGGGAGGTCTGGGGCCAACGTCCTGACTTTC. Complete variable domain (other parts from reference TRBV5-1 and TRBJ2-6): KAGVTQTPRYLIKTRGQQVTLSCSPISGHRSVSWYQQTPGQGLQFLFEYFSETQRNKGNFPGRFSGRQFSNSRSEMNVSTLELGDSALYLCASISGSGRSGANVLTFGAGSRLTVL.

The CDR3 protein is CASSLAAGQGNTIYF. CDR3 coding DNA: TGTGCCAGCAGCTTAGCGGCAGGGCAGGGAAACACCATATATTTT. V gene TRBV7-2 combines with J gene TRBJ1-3; a weak D match, TRBD1 (5 bases). In germline, CDR1 is SGHTA, CDR2 FQGNSA. V was cut by 0 bases and J by 4 bases, with 10 bases left in between. This CDR3 has 15 amino acids.

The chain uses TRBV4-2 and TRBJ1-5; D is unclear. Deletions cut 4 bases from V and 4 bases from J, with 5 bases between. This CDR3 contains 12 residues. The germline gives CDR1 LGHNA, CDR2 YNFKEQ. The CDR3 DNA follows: TGTGCCAGCAGCCTCGTAAATCAGCCCCAGCATTTT. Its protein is CASSLVNQPQHF.

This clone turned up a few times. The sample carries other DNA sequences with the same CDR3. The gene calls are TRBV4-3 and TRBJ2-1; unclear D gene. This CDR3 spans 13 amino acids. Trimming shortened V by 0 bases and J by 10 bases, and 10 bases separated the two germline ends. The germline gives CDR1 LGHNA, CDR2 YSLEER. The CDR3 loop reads CASSQDLRDEQFF. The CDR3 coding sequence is TGCGCCAGCAGCCAAGATCTGCGCGACGAGCAGTTCTTC.

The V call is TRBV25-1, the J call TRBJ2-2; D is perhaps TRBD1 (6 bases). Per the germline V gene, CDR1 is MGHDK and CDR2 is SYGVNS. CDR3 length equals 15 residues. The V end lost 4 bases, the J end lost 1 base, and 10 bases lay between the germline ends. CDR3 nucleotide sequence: TGTGCCAGCAGTGCCACGGACAGGAACACCGGGGAGCTGTTTTTT. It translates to CASSATDRNTGELFF.

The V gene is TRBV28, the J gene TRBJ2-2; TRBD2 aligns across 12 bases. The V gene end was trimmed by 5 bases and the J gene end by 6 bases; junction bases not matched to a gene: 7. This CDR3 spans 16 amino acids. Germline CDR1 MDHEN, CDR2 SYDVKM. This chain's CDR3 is CASSTASGRAPGELFF. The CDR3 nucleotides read TGTGCCAGCAGTACCGCTAGCGGGAGGGCCCCCGGGGAGCTGTTTTTT.

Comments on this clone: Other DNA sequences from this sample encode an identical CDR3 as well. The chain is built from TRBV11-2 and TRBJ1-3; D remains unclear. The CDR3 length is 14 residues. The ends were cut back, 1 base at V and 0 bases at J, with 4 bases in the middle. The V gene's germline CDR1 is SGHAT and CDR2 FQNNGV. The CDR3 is CASSLAGSGNTIYF. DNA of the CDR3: TGTGCCAGCAGCTTAGCAGGCTCTGGAAACACCATATATTTT. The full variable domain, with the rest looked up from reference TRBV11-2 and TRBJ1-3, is EAGVAQSPRYKIIEKRQSVAFWCNPISGHATLYWYQQILGQGPKLLIQFQNNGVVDDSQLPKDRFSAERLKGVDSTLKIQPAKLEDSAVYLCASSLAGSGNTIYFGEGSWLTVV.

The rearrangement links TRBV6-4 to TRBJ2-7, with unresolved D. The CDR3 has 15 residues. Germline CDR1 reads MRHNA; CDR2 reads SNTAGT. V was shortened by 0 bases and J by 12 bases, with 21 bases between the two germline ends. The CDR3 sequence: CASSDSTRGLPYPYF. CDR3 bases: TGTGCCAGCAGTGACTCAACGCGAGGATTACCTTACCCGTACTTC.